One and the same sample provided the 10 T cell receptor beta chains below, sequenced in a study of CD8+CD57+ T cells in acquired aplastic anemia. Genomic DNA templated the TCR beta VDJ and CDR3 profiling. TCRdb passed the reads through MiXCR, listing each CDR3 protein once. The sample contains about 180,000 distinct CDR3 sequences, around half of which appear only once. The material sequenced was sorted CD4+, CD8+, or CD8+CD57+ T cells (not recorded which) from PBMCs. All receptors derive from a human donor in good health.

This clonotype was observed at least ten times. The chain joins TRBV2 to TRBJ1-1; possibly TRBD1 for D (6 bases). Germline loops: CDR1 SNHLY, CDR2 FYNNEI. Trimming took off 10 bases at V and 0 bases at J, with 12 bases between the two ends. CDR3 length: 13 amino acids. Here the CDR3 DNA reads TGTGCCATACAGGGATTTTTGAACACTGAAGCTTTCTTT. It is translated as CAIQGFLNTEAFF.

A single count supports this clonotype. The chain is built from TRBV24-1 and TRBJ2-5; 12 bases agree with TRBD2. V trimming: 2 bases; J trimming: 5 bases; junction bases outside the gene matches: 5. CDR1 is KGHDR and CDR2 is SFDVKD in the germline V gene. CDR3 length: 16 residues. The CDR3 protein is CATSDSPGLAGETQYF. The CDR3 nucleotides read TGTGCCACCAGTGATTCCCCTGGACTAGCGGGGGAGACCCAGTACTTC.

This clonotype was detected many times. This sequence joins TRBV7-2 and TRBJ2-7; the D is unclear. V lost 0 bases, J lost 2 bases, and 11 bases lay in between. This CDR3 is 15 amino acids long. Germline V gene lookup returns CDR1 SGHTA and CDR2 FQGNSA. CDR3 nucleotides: TGTGCCAGCAGCTTAGCTAGCAGACAAACCTACGAGCAGTACTTC. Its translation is CASSLASRQTYEQYF.

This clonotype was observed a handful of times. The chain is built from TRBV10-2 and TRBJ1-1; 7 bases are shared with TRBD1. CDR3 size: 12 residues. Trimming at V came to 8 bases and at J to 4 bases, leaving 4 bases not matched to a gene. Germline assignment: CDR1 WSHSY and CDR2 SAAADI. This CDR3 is CASVGTATEAFF. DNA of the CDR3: TGCGCCAGCGTAGGGACAGCCACTGAAGCTTTCTTT.

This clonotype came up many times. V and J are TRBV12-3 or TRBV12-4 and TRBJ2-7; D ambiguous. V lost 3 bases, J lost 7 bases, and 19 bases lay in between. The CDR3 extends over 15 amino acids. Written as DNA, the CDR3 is TGTGCCAGCAGTTTGAGGCGAGGACCTAACATTGAGCAGTACTTC. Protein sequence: CASSLRRGPNIEQYF.

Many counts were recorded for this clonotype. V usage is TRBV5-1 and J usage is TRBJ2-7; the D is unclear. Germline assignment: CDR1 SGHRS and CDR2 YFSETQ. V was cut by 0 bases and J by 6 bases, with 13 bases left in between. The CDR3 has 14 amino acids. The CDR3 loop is CASSLAGWRGEQYF. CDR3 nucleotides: TGCGCCAGCAGCTTGGCAGGCTGGCGCGGCGAGCAGTACTTC. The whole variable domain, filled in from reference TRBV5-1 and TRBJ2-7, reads KAGVTQTPRYLIKTRGQQVTLSCSPISGHRSVSWYQQTPGQGLQFLFEYFSETQRNKGNFPGRFSGRQFSNSRSEMNVSTLELGDSALYLCASSLAGWRGEQYFGPGTRLTVT.

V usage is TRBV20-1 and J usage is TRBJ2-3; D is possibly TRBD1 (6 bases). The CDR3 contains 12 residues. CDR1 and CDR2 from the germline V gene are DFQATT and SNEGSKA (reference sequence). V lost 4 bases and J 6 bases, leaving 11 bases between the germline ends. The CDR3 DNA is TGCAGTGCTAACAGGGAAGGCGATACGCAGTATTTT. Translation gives CSANREGDTQYF.

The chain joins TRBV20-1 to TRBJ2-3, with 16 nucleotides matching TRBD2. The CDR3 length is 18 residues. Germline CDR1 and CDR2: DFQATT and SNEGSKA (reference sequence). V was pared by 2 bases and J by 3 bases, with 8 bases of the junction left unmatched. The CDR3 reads CSARTPGLAGGLTDTQYF. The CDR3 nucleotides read TGCAGTGCTAGAACACCGGGACTAGCGGGAGGGCTTACAGATACGCAGTATTTT.

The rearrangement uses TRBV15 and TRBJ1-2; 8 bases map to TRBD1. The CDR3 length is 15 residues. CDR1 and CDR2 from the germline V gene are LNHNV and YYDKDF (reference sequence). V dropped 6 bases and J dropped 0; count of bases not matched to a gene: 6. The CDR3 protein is CATRTDRGTNYGYTF. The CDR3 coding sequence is TGTGCCACCAGGACCGACAGGGGAACTAACTATGGCTACACCTTC.

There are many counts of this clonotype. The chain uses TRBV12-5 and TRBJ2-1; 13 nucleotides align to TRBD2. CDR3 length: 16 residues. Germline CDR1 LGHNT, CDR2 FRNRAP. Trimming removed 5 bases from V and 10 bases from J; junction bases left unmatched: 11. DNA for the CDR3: TGTGCTAGTGGTACGAGGACTAGCGGGAGCTTCGGAGAGCAGTTCTTC. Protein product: CASGTRTSGSFGEQFF.